This is a list of T cell receptor beta chains from one sample in a study of Ad26.COV2.S vaccination and SARS-CoV-2 variants. Assay: immunoSEQ multiplex PCR; the TCRdb copy retains only in-frame clones and omits some. The table records more than 400,000 clones, 80% to 95% of them present only once. The material sequenced was peripheral blood, taken in a trial of Ad26.COV2.S vaccine versus placebo. These receptors all come from a person between 18 and 65 years old who received the Ad26.COV2.S COVID-19 vaccine or a placebo. CDR3s include the opening cysteine and the closing phenylalanine or tryptophan. The D gene is left open where the match is weak.

>TRBV19|TRBD2|14|TRBJ2-7
CASRGGKGGYEQYF
>TRBV5-1|.|16|TRBJ1-1
CASSLTTGRLNTEAFF
>TRBV30|TRBD1|14|TRBJ1-2
CAWVGDRPNYGYTF
>TRBV30|.|13|TRBJ1-5
CAWSGQGNQPQHF
>TRBV2|.|11|TRBJ1-2
CASSVLGGYTF
>TRBV15|TRBD2|15|TRBJ2-5
CATSIQRGDQETQYF
>TRBV9|TRBD1|15|TRBJ1-4
CASSPRTGENEKLFF
>TRBV27|TRBD2|17|TRBJ2-3
CASSLWTSGARPYTQYF
>TRBV6-5|.|11|TRBJ1-2
CASTGVNGCTF
>TRBV6-5|.|13|TRBJ1-1
CASSRGVNTEAFF
>TRBV6-2/TRBV6-3|.|16|TRBJ2-7
CASSPLPTGLVYEQYF
>TRBV21-1|.|10|TRBJ2-3
CASSPGSQYF
>TRBV11-3|TRBD2|17|TRBJ2-1
CASSLDPFLGGSNEQFF